These 25 T cell receptor beta chains came from one sample sequenced in a study of blood T cell repertoires in COVID-19. Method: immunoSEQ multiplex PCR; TCRdb's copy keeps in-frame clones and lacks some. The sample has about 230,000 clones; 83% are singletons. Sequenced input: peripheral blood. The receptors derive from a woman aged 50 to 65 with acute or convalescent COVID-19.

A word on this clone: Its ends do not fully match the called genes, so a read error is possible. The chain uses TRBV3-1 (or the pseudogene TRBV3-2) and TRBJ1-2; D not certain. In germline, CDR1 is LGHDT, CDR2 YNNKEL (reference sequence). The CDR3 has 11 amino acids. The DNA for the CDR3 is TGTGCCAGCAGCCAGACCGGGTCTAAAACTTTC. It codes for CASSQTGSKTF.

The chain couples TRBV9 to TRBJ1-5; 9 nucleotides agree with TRBD1. Germline assignment: CDR1 SGDLS and CDR2 YYNGEE. V lost 3 bases, J lost 6 bases, and 4 bases stayed unmatched. The CDR3 totals 14 residues. The CDR3 here is CASSGDREGQPQHF. CDR3 DNA: TGTGCCAGCAGCGGGGACAGGGAGGGTCAGCCCCAGCATTTT.

The chain couples TRBV30 to TRBJ2-7; TRBD1 is a possible D gene (7 bases). V lost 5 bases and J 3 bases, leaving 20 bases between the germline ends. Germline CDR1 is GTSNPN and CDR2 is SVGIG (reference sequence). There are 15 residues in the CDR3. CDR3 sequence (DNA): TGTGCCTGGGGGGGGATCGGGACAGCTCACTACGAGCAGTACTTC. Protein sequence: CAWGGIGTAHYEQYF. Filled out from reference TRBV30 and TRBJ2-7, the complete variable domain reads SQTIHQWPATLVQPVGSPLSLECTVEGTSNPNLYWYRQAAGRGLQLLFYSVGIGQISSEVPQNLSASRPQDRQFILSSKKLLLSDSGFYLCAWGGIGTAHYEQYFGPGTRLTVT.

This chain links TRBV5-4 with TRBJ1-1, with TRBD1 matching over 7 bases. Germline V gene sequence: CDR1 SGHNT, CDR2 YYREEE (reference sequence). V was clipped by 4 bases and J by 1 base; unmatched bases: 4. The CDR3 is 14 amino acids. CDR3 sequence: CASSVQGTNTEAFF. CDR3 DNA: TGTGCCAGCAGCGTACAGGGGACGAACACTGAAGCTTTCTTT.

The CDR3 is CASSHRSTDTQYF. CDR3 coding DNA: TGTGCCAGCAGCCACCGGAGCACAGATACGCAGTATTTT. This rearrangement joins TRBV5-4 to TRBJ2-3; D ambiguous. V was cut by 4 bases and J by 0 bases, with 6 bases left in between. Germline CDR1 is SGHNT and CDR2 is YYREEE (reference sequence). CDR3 length: 13 residues.

The chain recombines TRBV4-3 with TRBJ2-3, with 10 positions matching TRBD2. The germline V gene encodes CDR1 LGHNA and CDR2 YSLEER. V dropped 0 bases and J dropped 5; count of bases not matched to a gene: 5. The length of the CDR3 is 16 residues. This CDR3 is CASSQDVAGGRDTQYF. Here the CDR3 DNA reads TGCGCCAGCAGCCAAGACGTAGCGGGGGGTCGAGATACGCAGTATTTT.

The chain employs TRBV19 and TRBJ2-1, with TRBD1 matching 8 bases. The CDR3 runs 14 residues. The germline CDR1 and CDR2 sequences are LNHDA and SQIVND (reference sequence). J lost 9 bases, V lost 3 bases, and 7 bases had no gene match. The CDR3 DNA is TGTGCCAGTAGTATCGGACAGGGTATCACTGAGCAGTTCTTC. It translates to CASSIGQGITEQFF.

The chain carries TRBV3-1 (or the pseudogene TRBV3-2) and TRBJ2-2; perhaps TRBD2 as D (5 bases). CDR1 is LGHDT, CDR2 YNNKEL, per germline (reference sequence). The CDR3 extends over 14 amino acids. V was shortened by 4 bases and J by 7 bases, with 13 bases between the two germline ends. The CDR3 region is CASSLLPGDGELFF. CDR3 sequence (DNA): TGTGCCAGCAGCCTCCTCCCCGGGGACGGGGAGCTGTTTTTT.

The V gene is TRBV23-1, the J gene TRBJ1-6; tentatively, D is TRBD1 (6 bases). TRBV23-1 is given ORF status, its function remaining uncertain. V was shortened by 0 bases and J by 7 bases, with 10 bases between the two germline ends. The CDR3 is 15 residues long. CDR3 sequence reads: CASSQSGGANSPLHF. The CDR3 region has the DNA TGCGCCAGCAGTCAATCTGGGGGGGCCAATTCACCCCTCCACTTT.

The CDR3 bases are TGTGCCAGCAGTTTATGGGGCGGGGGGGCTCGTCAGATGGAGACCCAGTACTTC. This encodes CASSLWGGGARQMETQYF. J is TRBJ2-5 and V is TRBV28; 9 nucleotides agree with TRBD2. J gave up 5 bases and V 0 bases, and 13 bases lay outside the gene matches. The CDR3 covers 18 residues. Germline V gene sequence: CDR1 MDHEN, CDR2 SYDVKM.

The chain joins TRBV19 to TRBJ2-2; D is unclear. Trimming removed 6 bases from V and 3 bases from J, with 8 bases in between. The CDR3 is 13 amino acids. Germline assignment: CDR1 LNHDA and CDR2 SQIVND (reference sequence). CDR3 region: CASRFRDTGELFF. In DNA form, the CDR3 reads TGTGCCAGTAGGTTCCGGGACACCGGGGAGCTGTTTTTT.

The V gene is TRBV7-2, the J gene TRBJ2-5; 11 positions match TRBD1. CDR1 and CDR2 from the germline V gene are SGHTA and FQGNSA. After removal of 5 bases from V and 4 bases from J, the junction contained 6 bases not matched to a gene. The CDR3 runs 15 residues. CDR3 sequence reads: CASSQIGTGGETQYF. In nucleotides, the CDR3 is TGTGCCAGCAGCCAGATCGGGACAGGGGGAGAGACCCAGTACTTC.

CDR3 loop: CASSQTGGYDIQYF. CDR3 coding DNA: TGTGCCAGCAGCCAGACAGGGGGCTATGACATTCAGTACTTC. The rearrangement links TRBV3-1 (or the pseudogene TRBV3-2) to TRBJ2-4, with 10 positions matching TRBD1. The ends lost 3 bases at V and 8 bases at J; junction bases unmatched: 4. The germline gives CDR1 LGHDT, CDR2 YNNKEL (reference sequence). The length of the CDR3 is 14 residues.

The chain recombines TRBV7-2 with TRBJ2-1; 10 bases align to TRBD2. V was clipped by 1 base and J by 9 bases; unmatched bases: 12. The CDR3 runs 17 residues. CDR1 and CDR2 (germline): SGHTA, FQGNSA. The DNA for the CDR3 is TGTGCCAGCAGCTTAGGGATAAGCGGGGGGGCCTTTAGTGAGCAGTTCTTC. Protein product: CASSLGISGGAFSEQFF.

The chain couples TRBV6-5 to TRBJ2-2; 9 nucleotides match TRBD2. Unmatched junction bases numbered 3, after V lost 7 bases and J lost 0 bases. Per germline, CDR1 MNHEY and CDR2 SVGAGI. The CDR3 loop spans 15 amino acids. Here the CDR3 DNA reads TGTGCCAGCATTCGCGGGAGGGCGAACACCGGGGAGCTGTTTTTT. Protein sequence: CASIRGRANTGELFF.

This chain links TRBV19 with TRBJ1-3; a weak D match, TRBD1 (6 bases). Trimming stripped 5 bases from V and 5 bases from J, with 10 bases between. The length of the CDR3 is 13 residues. Germline CDR1 reads LNHDA; CDR2 reads SQIVND (reference sequence). CDR3 in amino acids: CASSSGHRNTIYF. DNA of the CDR3: TGTGCCAGTAGTTCGGGACATCGAAACACCATATATTTT.

The rearrangement joins TRBV7-6 to TRBJ2-1, with 11 bases fitting TRBD2. CDR1 SGHVS and CDR2 FNYEAQ come from the germline V gene. The CDR3 extends over 16 amino acids. The V segment lost 5 bases and the J segment 5 bases; nucleotides outside the gene matches: 8. CDR3: CASSPLAGGHHNEQFF. DNA of the CDR3: TGTGCCAGCAGCCCCTTAGCGGGGGGGCACCACAATGAGCAGTTCTTC. The variable domain in full, completed from reference TRBV7-6 and TRBJ2-1, reads GAGVSQSPRYKVTKRGQDVALRCDPISGHVSLYWYRQALGQGPEFLTYFNYEAQQDKSGLPNDRFSAERPEGSISTLTIQRTEQRDSAMYRCASSPLAGGHHNEQFFGPGTRLTVL.

The V gene is TRBV18, the J gene TRBJ1-3; 7 bases are shared with TRBD1. V dropped 3 bases and J dropped 1; count of bases not matched to a gene: 3. Germline values: CDR1 KGHSH, CDR2 LQKENI. This CDR3 has 15 residues. The CDR3, as DNA: TGTGCCAGCTCACCGACAGGGCAGTCTGGAAACACCATATATTTT. It specifies CASSPTGQSGNTIYF.

V and J are TRBV6-5 and TRBJ2-3; 7 nucleotides agree with TRBD2. The ends lost 6 bases at V and 5 bases at J; junction bases unmatched: 8. The CDR3 sequence is 14 residues long. CDR1 is MNHEY and CDR2 is SVGAGI in the germline V gene. CDR3 protein: CASSHGRSEDTQYF. In DNA form, the CDR3 reads TGTGCCAGCAGCCACGGGAGGTCGGAAGATACGCAGTATTTT.

The chain combines TRBV3-1 (or the pseudogene TRBV3-2) with TRBJ2-1; 7 bases line up with TRBD1. There are 14 residues in the CDR3. Germline assignment: CDR1 LGHDT and CDR2 YNNKEL (reference sequence). After removal of 2 bases from V and 6 bases from J, the junction contained 4 bases not matched to a gene. Here the CDR3 reads CASSQSGTVNEQFF. The CDR3, as DNA: TGTGCCAGCAGCCAATCCGGGACAGTCAATGAGCAGTTCTTC.

The V call is TRBV12-3 or TRBV12-4, the J call TRBJ1-6, with D possibly matching TRBD1 (5 bases). The germline V and J ends were trimmed by 5 bases and 18 bases, with 14 bases remaining between them. The CDR3 covers 11 residues. The CDR3 DNA is TGTGCCAGCAGTATGACAGATATCCCCCACTTT. This encodes CASSMTDIPHF.

This clone was counted many times. For the CDR3, the DNA is TGTGCCAGCTCACGGACAGGGGACGTTAACTATGGCTACACCTTC. Translated: CASSRTGDVNYGYTF. V gene TRBV18 combines with J gene TRBJ1-2; 9 nucleotides align to TRBD1. Germline trimming cut 4 bases from V and 1 base from J; bases unmatched to any gene: 4. The germline gives CDR1 KGHSH, CDR2 LQKENI. The CDR3 is made up of 15 amino acids.

The chain has TRBV4-3 and TRBJ1-5; D is unclear. V was pared by 1 base and J by 4 bases, with 5 bases between. The CDR3 contains 13 residues. In germline, CDR1 is LGHNA, CDR2 YSLEER. For the CDR3, the DNA is TGCGCCAGCAGCCAAGGCGGGAATCAGCCCCAGCATTTT. Translation gives CASSQGGNQPQHF.

The chain uses TRBV19 and TRBJ1-5; D is perhaps TRBD1 (6 bases). The CDR3 is 13 amino acids. From germline, CDR1 is LNHDA and CDR2 SQIVND (reference sequence). The V end was cut by 7 bases, the J end by 7 bases, with 14 bases between. The CDR3, as DNA: TGTGCCAGTAAACTAGGAAGGGGGCAGCCCCAGCATTTT. This translates into CASKLGRGQPQHF.

This clone was seen a single time. The chain carries TRBV10-3 and TRBJ2-2; maybe TRBD2 (7 bases). The ends were cut back, 10 bases at V and 7 bases at J, with 16 bases in the middle. Germline CDR1 reads ENHRY; CDR2 reads SYGVKD. The CDR3 totals 13 residues. CDR3 in DNA: TGTGCCACTCGCGGGGGCGGTGACGGGGAGCTGTTTTTT. This sequence encodes CATRGGGDGELFF.